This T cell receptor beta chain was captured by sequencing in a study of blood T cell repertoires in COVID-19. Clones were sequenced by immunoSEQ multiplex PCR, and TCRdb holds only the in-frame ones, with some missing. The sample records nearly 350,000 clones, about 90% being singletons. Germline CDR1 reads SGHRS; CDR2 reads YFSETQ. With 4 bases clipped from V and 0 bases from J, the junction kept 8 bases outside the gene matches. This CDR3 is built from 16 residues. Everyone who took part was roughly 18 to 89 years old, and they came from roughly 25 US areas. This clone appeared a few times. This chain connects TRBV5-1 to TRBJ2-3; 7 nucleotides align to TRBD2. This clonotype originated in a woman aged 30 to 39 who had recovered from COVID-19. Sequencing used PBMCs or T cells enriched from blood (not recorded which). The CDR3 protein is CASSLTGTTSTDTQYF. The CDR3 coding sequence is TGCGCCAGCAGCCTAACCGGGACTACTAGCACAGATACGCAGTATTTT.